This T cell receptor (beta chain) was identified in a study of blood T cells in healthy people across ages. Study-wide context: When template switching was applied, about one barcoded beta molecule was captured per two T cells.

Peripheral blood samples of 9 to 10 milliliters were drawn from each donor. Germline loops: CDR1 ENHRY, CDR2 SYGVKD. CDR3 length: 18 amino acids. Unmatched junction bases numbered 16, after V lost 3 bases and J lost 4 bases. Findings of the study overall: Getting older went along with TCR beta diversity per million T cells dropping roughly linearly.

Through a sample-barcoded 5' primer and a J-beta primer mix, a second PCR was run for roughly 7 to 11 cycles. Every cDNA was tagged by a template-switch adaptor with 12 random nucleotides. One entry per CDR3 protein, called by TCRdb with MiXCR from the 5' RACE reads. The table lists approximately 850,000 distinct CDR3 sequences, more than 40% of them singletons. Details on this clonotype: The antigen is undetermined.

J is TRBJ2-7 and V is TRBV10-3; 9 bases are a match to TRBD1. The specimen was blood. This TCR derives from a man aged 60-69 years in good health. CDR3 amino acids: CAISDGQGPYGFKYEQYF. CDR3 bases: TGTGCCATCAGTGACGGACAGGGGCCTTATGGATTTAAGTACGAGCAGTACTTC.